Each of the 3 T cell receptor beta chains below was sequenced from the same sample in a study of cytomegalovirus exposure and HLA in healthy donors. The PCR employed 60 Vbeta primers together with 13 Jbeta primers. Here immunoSEQ multiplex PCR was the method, and the copy in TCRdb shows in-frame clones only, minus some. Of about 150,000 clones in the sample, about three fifths were seen once. Sequencing was carried out using PBMCs. These receptors were obtained from a woman aged 30 to 39 in good health and CMV-seropositive.

This chain joins TRBV6-6 and TRBJ1-4, with D maybe TRBD1 (5 bases). The CDR3 is 15 amino acids. Germline values: CDR1 MNHNY, CDR2 SVGAGI (reference sequence). Trimming removed 5 bases from V and 3 bases from J, with 13 bases in between. Here the CDR3 DNA reads TGTGCCAGCAGTACACCCAGGGAAGCTAATGAAAAACTGTTTTTT. Amino acid sequence: CASSTPREANEKLFF.

J is TRBJ1-2 and V is TRBV5-1, with D maybe TRBD1 (5 bases). Trimming removed 7 bases at V and 8 bases at J, with 15 bases between. From germline, CDR1 is SGHRS and CDR2 YFSETQ. CDR3 length: 12 amino acids. In DNA form, the CDR3 reads TGCGCCAGCGGCCACGGGGCGGGAGGCTACACCTTC. This codes for CASGHGAGGYTF.

This clone turned up a few times. This sequence joins TRBV6-5 and TRBJ2-5; D unclear. The V end lost 8 bases, the J end lost 5 bases, and 9 bases lay between the germline ends. Germline CDR1 and CDR2: MNHEY and SVGAGI. This CDR3 contains 11 residues. The CDR3 DNA is TGTGCCAGCTTCTCTCGGGAGACCCAGTACTTC. Translated, it gives CASFSRETQYF.